The 17 T cell receptor beta chains presented below share a single source sample, sequenced in a study of regulatory T cells in long-lasting Graves disease. Described time point: newly diagnosed GD, antithyroid drugs for less than 3 months. PBMC-derived RNA was used for the TCR library. Researchers made TCR beta libraries by using iRepertoire HTBI primers and running Arm-PCR on CDR3 regions. TCRdb redid the calling of the multiplex PCR reads with MiXCR, one entry per CDR3 protein. The profile shows around 330,000 distinct CDR3 sequences, 18% of them singletons. This material consisted of peripheral blood mononuclear cells (PBMCs), taken at new diagnosis, from a patient treated with antithyroid drugs. These receptors all come from a female donor with Graves disease.

This clonotype came up many times. The rearrangement links TRBV5-1 to TRBJ2-7; no clear D gene. There are 14 residues in the CDR3. V was trimmed by 4 bases and J by 2 bases, leaving 13 bases between them. Germline V gene data show CDR1 as SGHRS and CDR2 as YFSETQ. CDR3 coding DNA: TGCGCCAGCAGCGATGTGCGGACCCCCTACGAGCAGTACTTC. Protein: CASSDVRTPYEQYF.

V is TRBV5-8 and J is TRBJ2-3; TRBD2 matches 12 bases. Trimming cost V 7 bases and J 4 bases; bases outside gene matches: 7. Germline V gives CDR1 SGHTS, CDR2 YDEGEE. There are 15 residues in the CDR3. This chain's CDR3 is CASGRLAGDSDTQYF. The CDR3 bases are TGTGCCAGCGGAAGACTAGCGGGAGACTCAGATACGCAGTATTTT.

The sample holds many counts of this clonotype. The gene calls are TRBV2 and TRBJ2-1; D not resolved. The ends were cut back, 6 bases at V and 6 bases at J, with 15 bases in the middle. The CDR3 totals 14 residues. Germline loops: CDR1 SNHLY, CDR2 FYNNEI. CDR3 sequence: CASRRVIATNEQFF. DNA for the CDR3: TGTGCCAGCAGAAGGGTTATAGCAACCAATGAGCAGTTCTTC.

A remark on this clonotype: One base away lies a much larger clone, so this may be a sequencing read error. The V gene is TRBV20-1, the J gene TRBJ2-7, with TRBD2 matching over 7 bases. This CDR3 is 15 amino acids long. Germline assignment: CDR1 DFQATT and CDR2 SNEGSKA (reference sequence). The CDR3 sequence is CSASPVGGMSFEQYF. The CDR3 nucleotides read TGCAGTGCTAGTCCCGTCGGGGGGATGTCCTTCGAGCAGTACTTC.

V usage is TRBV7-9 and J usage is TRBJ1-1; D gene unclear. Germline assignment: CDR1 SEHNR and CDR2 FQNEAQ (reference sequence). This CDR3 has 13 amino acids. Trimming took off 6 bases at V and 4 bases at J, with 12 bases between the two ends. The DNA of the CDR3 is TGTGCCAGCAGACGGACGACTGCCACTGAAGCTTTCTTT. Its protein product is CASRRTTATEAFF.

Many counts were recorded for this clonotype. A read error may account for a junction end that differs from germline. J is TRBJ1-1 and V is TRBV5-1; 7 positions agree with TRBD1. In germline, CDR1 is SGHRS, CDR2 YFSETQ. CDR3 length: 14 residues. This CDR3 reads CASSSLTGSTEAFF. The CDR3 nucleotides read TGTGCCAGCAGTTCCTTGACAGGGAGTACTGAAGCTTTCTTT. The full variable domain, completed using reference TRBV5-1 and TRBJ1-1, is KAGVTQTPRYLIKTRGQQVTLSCSPISGHRSVSWYQQTPGQGLQFLFEYFSETQRNKGNFPGRFSGRQFSNSRSEMNVSTLELGDSALYLCASSSLTGSTEAFFGQGTRLTVV.

This clonotype has a count of ten or more. The chain carries TRBV5-1 and TRBJ2-3, with 16 bases that match TRBD2. Germline CDR1 reads SGHRS; CDR2 reads YFSETQ. The junction had 12 bases not matched to a gene; V was cut back by 6 bases and J by 2 bases. The CDR3 has 19 residues. CDR3 in DNA: TGCGCCAGCAAAGAGGGACTAGCGGGAGGGATTTCGATCACAGATACGCAGTATTTT. It translates to CASKEGLAGGISITDTQYF.

This clonotype was found many times. This rearrangement joins TRBV20-1 to TRBJ2-1, with D possibly TRBD1 on 5 matching bases. The germline V gene encodes CDR1 DFQATT and CDR2 SNEGSKA (reference sequence). The V end was cut by 4 bases, the J end by 6 bases, with 13 bases between. CDR3 size: 13 residues. The CDR3 protein is CSATPRVANEQFF. In nucleotides, the CDR3 is TGCAGTGCTACCCCCAGGGTAGCCAATGAGCAGTTCTTC.

The rearrangement joins TRBV20-1 to TRBJ2-7; D possibly uses TRBD1 or TRBD2 (5 bases each). CDR1 and CDR2 from the germline V gene are DFQATT and SNEGSKA (reference sequence). V was trimmed by 3 bases and J by 5 bases, leaving 23 bases between them. The CDR3 is 16 residues long. The CDR3 DNA follows: TGCAGTGCTAGCCCGGCTGGGGGAGCTCGTGGTCACGAGCAGTACTTC. As protein: CSASPAGGARGHEQYF.

This clonotype occurred many times. As DNA, the CDR3 is TGCGCCAGCAGCCAAGAGGACGGAACAGGGAACATTCAGTACTTC. Protein product: CASSQEDGTGNIQYF. The chain is built from TRBV4-1 and TRBJ2-4; D is possibly TRBD1 (6 bases). Trimming pared 0 bases from V and 7 bases from J, leaving 13 bases between. The CDR3 runs to 15 residues. The germline gives CDR1 MGHRA, CDR2 YSYEKL.

This clonotype came up many times. V gene TRBV6-2 or TRBV6-3 combines with J gene TRBJ2-3, with D perhaps given as TRBD1 or TRBD2 (6 bases each). Trimming removed 6 bases from V and 4 bases from J, with 14 bases in between. Per the germline V gene, CDR1 is MNHEY and CDR2 is SVGEGT. This CDR3 contains 14 residues. Here the CDR3 reads CASSPPRGADTQYF. The DNA of the CDR3 is TGTGCCAGCAGCCCCCCAAGGGGGGCAGATACGCAGTATTTT.

Only a few counts were recorded for this clonotype. The V gene is TRBV5-1, the J gene TRBJ2-7, with 8 bases aligning to TRBD1. Germline CDR1 is SGHRS and CDR2 is YFSETQ. With V trimmed by 0 bases and J by 6 bases, 5 bases remained unmatched. There are 14 residues in the CDR3. CDR3 bases: TGCGCCAGCAGCTTGGGTCAGGGGGCGGTCGAGCAGTACTTC. It codes for CASSLGQGAVEQYF.

Here the CDR3 reads CATFLQGTTEAFF. In DNA, the CDR3 is TGTGCCACCTTTCTACAGGGGACGACTGAAGCTTTCTTT. The rearrangement joins TRBV19 to TRBJ1-1; 7 bases map to TRBD1. Germline lookup yields CDR1 LNHDA and CDR2 SQIVND (reference sequence). The CDR3 has 13 amino acids. The junction had 10 bases not matched to a gene; V was cut back by 10 bases and J by 5 bases.

This clonotype was counted ten times or more. This chain uses TRBV13 with TRBJ2-3; unclear D gene. The V gene's germline CDR1 is PRHDT and CDR2 FYEKMQ (reference sequence). The CDR3 contains 17 residues. Trimming took 5 bases from V and 4 from J, leaving 22 bases between them. For the CDR3, the DNA is TGTGCCAGCAGCAACCCTGGGCCCGGCAGCTACCCAGATACGCAGTATTTT. Translation gives CASSNPGPGSYPDTQYF. Full variable domain (outside the CDR3, taken from reference TRBV13 and TRBJ2-3): AAGVIQSPRHLIKEKRETATLKCYPIPRHDTVYWYQQGPGQDPQFLISFYEKMQSDKGSIPDRFSAQQFSDYHSELNMSSLELGDSALYFCASSNPGPGSYPDTQYFGPGTRLTVL.

This clonotype was seen many times. The genes are TRBV28 and TRBJ2-1; D may be TRBD2 (6 bases). This CDR3 has 19 residues. Germline values: CDR1 MDHEN, CDR2 SYDVKM. The V gene lost 6 bases and the J gene lost 4 bases, with 28 bases spanning the gap. The CDR3 loop reads CASSLPRVGGRGPYNEQFF. CDR3 nucleotides: TGTGCCAGCAGCCTTCCTAGGGTCGGTGGGCGGGGCCCGTACAATGAGCAGTTCTTC.

At least ten counts were recorded for this clonotype. This chain links TRBV6-5 with TRBJ1-1; 8 bases agree with TRBD1. Germline V CDR1 and CDR2: MNHEY, SVGAGI. This CDR3 contains 16 residues. Trimming removed 2 bases from V and 0 bases from J; junction bases left unmatched: 5. The CDR3: CASSYPNRGMNTEAFF. CDR3 nucleotide sequence: TGTGCCAGCAGTTACCCCAACAGGGGGATGAACACTGAAGCTTTCTTT.

This chain joins TRBV28 and TRBJ1-1, with TRBD1 as a possible D gene (5 bases). Between the trimmed V and J ends, which lost 6 bases and 3 bases, there was a span of 14 bases. The V gene's germline CDR1 is MDHEN and CDR2 SYDVKM. CDR3 size: 14 residues. The CDR3 DNA sequence: TGTGCCAGCAGCACCACGGGGACCTACACTGAAGCTTTCTTT. Translated: CASSTTGTYTEAFF.